These 18 T cell receptor beta chains share one sample of origin, sequenced in a study of CD8 T cells in ankylosing spondylitis. TCRdb re-called the 5' RACE reads through MiXCR, storing one row per CDR3 protein. Of roughly 280,000 distinct CDR3 sequences in the sample, approximately 20% were seen once. The material sequenced was blood, either unsorted or a sorted T cell fraction (not recorded which). These receptors originate from a male donor with ankylosing spondylitis or in good health (not recorded which).

This clonotype has only a few counts. The chain joins TRBV5-1 to TRBJ1-5; D unclear. Trimming took 2 bases from V and 4 from J, leaving 7 bases between them. CDR3 size: 13 residues. Germline-derived CDR1 and CDR2 are SGHRS and YFSETQ. CDR3 loop: CASSFDQNQPQHF. The CDR3 coding sequence is TGCGCCAGCAGCTTCGACCAGAATCAGCCCCAGCATTTT.

The rearrangement uses TRBV12-3 or TRBV12-4 and TRBJ2-1, with no clear D. V lost 5 bases and J 6 bases, leaving 17 bases between the germline ends. This CDR3 is built from 15 residues. CDR3 residues: CASSRDHSTGNEQFF. Written as DNA, the CDR3 is TGTGCCAGCAGTCGTGACCATTCGACGGGCAATGAGCAGTTCTTC.

The gene calls are TRBV10-3 and TRBJ2-7, with 8 bases matching TRBD2. Germline values: CDR1 ENHRY, CDR2 SYGVKD. The J segment lost 3 bases and the V segment lost 8 bases, leaving 3 bases of the junction unmatched. The CDR3 covers 12 residues. As DNA, the CDR3 is TGTGCCATCTCTAGCGGGTTCTACGAGCAGTACGTC. Encoded protein: CAISSGFYEQYV.

This clonotype was recorded a few times. The chain is built from TRBV4-1 and TRBJ2-2; D is ambiguous. CDR3 length: 13 amino acids. V was cut by 9 bases and J by 5 bases, with 13 bases left in between. CDR1 MGHRA and CDR2 YSYEKL come from the germline V gene. CDR3 sequence: CASSALPTGELFF. The CDR3, as DNA: TGCGCCAGTAGTGCACTCCCGACCGGGGAGCTGTTTTTT.

J is TRBJ1-6 and V is TRBV29-1; 7 nucleotides align to TRBD1. The V gene end was trimmed by 6 bases and the J gene end by 8 bases; junction bases not matched to a gene: 10. The germline V gene has CDR1 SQVTM and CDR2 ANQGSEA. The CDR3 is 14 amino acids. CDR3 in amino acids: CSVSTGRYDSPLHF. CDR3 coding DNA: TGCAGCGTCTCGACAGGGAGATATGATTCACCCCTCCACTTT.

This clonotype turned up a few times. V and J are TRBV27 and TRBJ2-5, with unresolved D. V dropped 5 bases and J dropped 4 bases, with 8 bases sitting between them. The CDR3 sequence is 12 residues long. Germline values: CDR1 MNHEY, CDR2 SMNVEV (reference sequence). CDR3 protein: CASSVKGETQYF. CDR3 DNA: TGTGCCAGCAGTGTAAAGGGAGAGACCCAGTACTTC.

This clonotype was seen many times. J is TRBJ2-5 and V is TRBV29-1; D perhaps matches TRBD1 (5 bases). Germline V lookup: CDR1 SQVTM, CDR2 ANQGSEA. The CDR3 has 12 residues. The V end was cut by 7 bases, the J end by 4 bases, with 13 bases between. This CDR3 is CSAGHQGETQYF. The CDR3 coding sequence is TGCAGCGCCGGACATCAAGGAGAGACCCAGTACTTC.

In its sample, this clonotype was seen many times. The genes are TRBV7-6 and TRBJ2-3; a possible D gene is TRBD2 (7 bases). The germline V and J ends were trimmed by 5 bases and 3 bases, with 18 bases remaining between them. The CDR3 length is 16 residues. From germline, CDR1 is SGHVS and CDR2 FNYEAQ. CDR3 DNA sequence: TGTGCCAGCAGCCCCCGCGCGGGGGCAGGTACAGATACGCAGTATTTT. This sequence encodes CASSPRAGAGTDTQYF.

This clonotype was picked up one time. The chain recombines TRBV7-3 with TRBJ2-1; 7 bases are a match to TRBD1. Germline assignment: CDR1 SGHTA and CDR2 FQGTGA. The length of the CDR3 is 16 residues. V was clipped by 0 bases and J by 6 bases; unmatched bases: 8. The CDR3 bases are TGTGCCAGCAGCTTAACGGGACAGAGTTACGGCAATGAGCAGTTCTTC. It encodes CASSLTGQSYGNEQFF.

This clonotype came up a few times. The rearrangement links TRBV20-1 to TRBJ2-1; TRBD2 matches 7 bases. This CDR3 has 17 residues. J lost 3 bases, V lost 0 bases, and 11 bases had no gene match. Germline lookup yields CDR1 DFQATT and CDR2 SNEGSKA (reference sequence). The CDR3 DNA reads as TGCAGTGCTAGAGATCGGGCGGCGGGAGTAAGCTACAATGAGCAGTTCTTC. Its protein is CSARDRAAGVSYNEQFF.

The CDR3 loop is CASSSPAGELFF. Written as DNA, the CDR3 is TGTGCCAGCAGTTCCCCAGCCGGGGAGCTGTTTTTT. This chain uses TRBV6-6 with TRBJ2-2; D unresolved. Germline-derived CDR1 and CDR2 are MNHNY and SVGAGI (reference sequence). Trimming took 4 bases from V and 6 from J, leaving 6 bases between them. This CDR3 contains 12 residues.

The V gene is TRBV24-1, the J gene TRBJ2-2; TRBD1 aligns across 8 bases. The ends lost 7 bases at V and 6 bases at J; junction bases unmatched: 6. Germline CDR1 reads KGHDR; CDR2 reads SFDVKD. This CDR3 comprises 14 residues. CDR3 bases: TGTGCCACCAGGGACAGGGAGGTGGCCGGGGAGCTGTTTTTT. The encoded protein is CATRDREVAGELFF.

The chain uses TRBV11-2 and TRBJ2-4; 7 positions match TRBD1. The CDR3 spans 15 residues. With 1 base clipped from V and 7 bases from J, the junction kept 7 bases outside the gene matches. Germline V gene sequence: CDR1 SGHAT, CDR2 FQNNGV. CDR3 nucleotide sequence: TGTGCCAGCAGCTTAGGACAGGGCCCGGGGAACATTCAGTACTTC. Translating it yields CASSLGQGPGNIQYF.

This clonotype was recorded a few times. This chain uses TRBV5-1 with TRBJ2-5; the match to TRBD2 covers 14 bases. V dropped 3 bases and J dropped 2; count of bases not matched to a gene: 9. The germline V gene has CDR1 SGHRS and CDR2 YFSETQ. There are 18 residues in the CDR3. For the CDR3, the DNA is TGCGCCAGCAGCTCGAGACTAGCGGGGGGGTCCATACAAGAGACCCAGTACTTC. This gives the protein CASSSRLAGGSIQETQYF.

This clonotype was seen at least ten times. This chain connects TRBV29-1 to TRBJ2-1; perhaps TRBD1 as D (7 bases). CDR3 size: 13 residues. The V end was cut by 6 bases, the J end by 15 bases, with 24 bases between. Per germline, CDR1 SQVTM and CDR2 ANQGSEA. The CDR3 protein is CSVYSGTAGVRFF. CDR3 nucleotides: TGCAGCGTATACTCGGGGACAGCGGGTGTAAGGTTCTTC.

This rearrangement joins TRBV29-1 to TRBJ1-2, with no clear D. This CDR3 is built from 15 residues. Between the trimmed V and J ends, which lost 0 bases and 5 bases, there was a span of 16 bases. Germline V gene lookup returns CDR1 SQVTM and CDR2 ANQGSEA. The CDR3 DNA sequence: TGCAGCGTTGAAGATTTCGGACCCTTTTTTTATGGCTACACCTTC. Encoded protein: CSVEDFGPFFYGYTF.

The rearrangement links TRBV11-2 to TRBJ2-2; 8 bases fit TRBD2. The CDR3 has 16 residues. The V gene end was trimmed by 1 base and the J gene end by 5 bases; junction bases not matched to a gene: 6. Germline-derived CDR1 and CDR2 are SGHAT and FQNNGV. CDR3 protein: CASSLGLREVTGELFF. Written as DNA, the CDR3 is TGTGCCAGCAGCTTAGGATTGCGGGAGGTTACCGGGGAGCTGTTTTTT.

This CDR3 is CASSIDTQETQYF. In DNA form, the CDR3 reads TGCGCCAGCAGCATAGACACCCAAGAGACCCAGTACTTC. This chain connects TRBV5-1 to TRBJ2-5; D is unclear. Trimming removed 4 bases from V and 1 base from J, with 8 bases in between. The CDR3 totals 13 residues. CDR1 and CDR2 from the germline V gene are SGHRS and YFSETQ.